This T cell receptor (beta chain) was recovered during a study of Tregs in tolerant kidney transplant recipients. The CDR3 extends over 15 amino acids. Germline CDR1 is LNHNV and CDR2 is YYDKDF (reference sequence). The V and J ends lost 1 base and 6 bases, in that order; junction bases with no gene match: 6. On this clone: Antigen specificity is unknown.

The repertoire was sequenced with immunoSEQ multiplex PCR; TCRdb's copy has only in-frame clones and lacks some. The sample records roughly 14,000 clones, roughly 50% being singletons. Recipient PBMCs carried a CFSE label and met irradiated graft donor PBMCs for over 5 days before FACS sorting. The input for sequencing was CD4+ T cells from blood cultured with allogeneic cells, taken before the transplant. The clonotype originates from a human patient who received a combined kidney and bone marrow transplant. This chain links TRBV15 with TRBJ1-5, with 7 nucleotides matching TRBD1. CDR3 DNA sequence: TGTGCCACCAGCAGAGTGCAGGGGGTTTTTCAGCCCCAGCATTTT. Translated, it gives CATSRVQGVFQPQHF.